Following are 20 T cell receptor beta chains from one sample sequenced in a study of T cell responses to AZD1222 COVID-19 vaccine. The repertoire was sequenced with immunoSEQ multiplex PCR; TCRdb's copy has only in-frame clones and lacks some. The sample includes 96,000 or so clones, almost 90% of them seen just once. This specimen consisted of peripheral blood, obtained on day 0 of AZD1222 vaccination. All receptors derive from an adult in good health.

The chain employs TRBV18 and TRBJ2-7; D tentatively fits TRBD1 or TRBD2 (5 bases each). The CDR3 has 13 amino acids. Germline CDR1 reads KGHSH; CDR2 reads LQKENI. Trimming removed 2 bases from V and 2 bases from J, with 7 bases in between. The CDR3 nucleotides read TGTGCCAGCTCACCAGGGACCCCCTACGAGCAGTACTTC. Translating it yields CASSPGTPYEQYF.

The chain joins TRBV5-1 to TRBJ2-1; weak D call: TRBD1 (6 bases). The CDR3 loop spans 15 amino acids. The V gene lost 0 bases and the J gene lost 0 bases, with 7 bases spanning the gap. Germline V lookup: CDR1 SGHRS, CDR2 YFSETQ. Here the CDR3 DNA reads TGCGCCAGCAGCTTGGAAGGGGGCTCCTACAATGAGCAGTTCTTC. It codes for CASSLEGGSYNEQFF.

The V and J genes are TRBV5-1 and TRBJ2-3, with no clear D. Germline loops: CDR1 SGHRS, CDR2 YFSETQ. Trimming left V 3 bases short and J 0 bases short, with 11 bases between. This CDR3 has 15 amino acids. CDR3 DNA sequence: TGCGCCAGCAGCTGGACGGCAACTAGCACAGATACGCAGTATTTT. Encoded protein: CASSWTATSTDTQYF.

V is TRBV28 and J is TRBJ2-4; TRBD1 aligns across 9 bases. The CDR3 length is 16 residues. V lost 4 bases, J lost 7 bases, and 11 bases stayed unmatched. Germline V lookup: CDR1 MDHEN, CDR2 SYDVKM. The CDR3 reads CASSSAGTGNENIQYF. The CDR3 nucleotides are TGTGCCAGCAGTTCCGCCGGGACAGGGAATGAGAACATTCAGTACTTC.

This clone was seen only once. The chain has TRBV5-1 and TRBJ2-7; 9 bases map to TRBD1. V was pared by 7 bases and J by 1 base, with 6 bases of the junction left unmatched. Germline CDR1 and CDR2: SGHRS and YFSETQ. The length of the CDR3 is 14 residues. The CDR3 nucleotides read TGCGCCAGCTCCTACGGGACAGGGTCCTACGAGCAGTACTTC. This codes for CASSYGTGSYEQYF.

CDR3 sequence reads: CASSITGHTTDTQYF. The CDR3 DNA reads TGTGCCAGCAGTATAACGGGACACACCACAGATACGCAGTATTTT. The chain combines TRBV25-1 with TRBJ2-3; tentative D call: TRBD1 (6 bases). Trimming pared 5 bases from V and 2 bases from J, leaving 14 bases between. Per germline, CDR1 MGHDK and CDR2 SYGVNS. This CDR3 contains 15 residues.

The V gene is TRBV12-3 or TRBV12-4, the J gene TRBJ1-1; D gene ambiguous. This CDR3 contains 12 residues. The V end lost 1 base, the J end lost 0 bases, and 0 bases lay between the germline ends. The CDR3 here is CASSLVNTEAFF. The CDR3 region has the DNA TGTGCCAGCAGTTTAGTGAACACTGAAGCTTTCTTT.

This chain joins TRBV6-4 and TRBJ2-1, with 8 positions matching TRBD2. The CDR3 length is 15 residues. The V segment lost 6 bases and the J segment 8 bases; nucleotides outside the gene matches: 12. The V gene's germline CDR1 is MRHNA and CDR2 SNTAGT. CDR3 protein: CASSPAAGGMDEQFF. The CDR3 region has the DNA TGTGCCAGCAGCCCCGCGGCGGGAGGTATGGATGAGCAGTTCTTC.

This rearrangement joins TRBV9 to TRBJ1-4; the D is unclear. Trimming left V 4 bases short and J 7 bases short, with 20 bases between. The length of the CDR3 is 16 residues. Per the germline V gene, CDR1 is SGDLS and CDR2 is YYNGEE. CDR3 in DNA: TGTGCCAGCAGCCAAGGCCTGGGAGACCGAGGTGAAAAACTGTTTTTT. Protein: CASSQGLGDRGEKLFF. Together with reference TRBV9 and TRBJ1-4, the CDR3 gives the full variable domain: DSGVTQTPKHLITATGQRVTLRCSPRSGDLSVYWYQQSLDQGLQFLIQYYNGEERAKGNILERFSAQQFPDLHSELNLSSLELGDSALYFCASSQGLGDRGEKLFFGSGTQLSVL.

The chain is built from TRBV12-3 or TRBV12-4 and TRBJ2-1, with 8 nucleotides matching TRBD2. The ends lost 2 bases at V and 10 bases at J; junction bases unmatched: 4. The CDR3 is 13 amino acids. CDR3 in DNA: TGTGCCAGCAGTTTACAGCGGGAGAGAGAGCAGTTCTTC. It encodes CASSLQREREQFF.

This chain joins TRBV6-5 and TRBJ2-6; D ambiguous. The CDR3 contains 15 residues. Per germline, CDR1 MNHEY and CDR2 SVGAGI. V was clipped by 2 bases and J by 2 bases, with 7 bases between them. CDR3 amino acids: CASSYAGPGANVLTF. For the CDR3, the DNA is TGTGCCAGCAGTTACGCTGGGCCTGGGGCCAACGTCCTGACTTTC.

As regards this clone: Other DNA sequences in the sample encode the same CDR3. The DNA for the CDR3 is TGCAGTGCCCGCCCTGGGGAGACCCAGTACTTC. Its protein is CSARPGETQYF. This chain links TRBV20-1 with TRBJ2-5; D is uncertain. The CDR3 loop spans 11 amino acids. V was trimmed by 6 bases and J by 5 bases, leaving 10 bases between them. Germline values: CDR1 DFQATT, CDR2 SNEGSKA (reference sequence).

The rearrangement joins TRBV13 to TRBJ2-1; D ambiguous. The CDR3 consists of 12 residues. Germline CDR1 PRHDT, CDR2 FYEKMQ (reference sequence). V was trimmed by 5 bases and J by 9 bases, leaving 11 bases between them. CDR3 residues: CASSLPVSEQFF. The CDR3 coding sequence is TGTGCCAGCAGCCTTCCCGTGAGTGAGCAGTTCTTC. The full variable domain, in which reference TRBV13 and TRBJ2-1 provide the parts outside the CDR3, is AAGVIQSPRHLIKEKRETATLKCYPIPRHDTVYWYQQGPGQDPQFLISFYEKMQSDKGSIPDRFSAQQFSDYHSELNMSSLELGDSALYFCASSLPVSEQFFGPGTRLTVL.

This chain joins TRBV30 and TRBJ1-5; possibly TRBD1 for D (5 bases). The CDR3 has 13 residues. CDR1 is GTSNPN, CDR2 SVGIG, per germline (reference sequence). V lost 1 base and J lost 7, with 11 bases in between. CDR3 coding DNA: TGTGCCTGGAGTGGTCAGGGAACCCAGCCCCAGCATTTT. Translation gives CAWSGQGTQPQHF.

This sequence joins TRBV3-1 (or the pseudogene TRBV3-2) and TRBJ2-2; 9 bases line up with TRBD1. CDR1 and CDR2 from the germline V gene are LGHDT and YNNKEL (reference sequence). CDR3 length equals 14 residues. V lost 3 bases and J lost 5; bases outside the gene matches: 1. As DNA, the CDR3 is TGTGCCAGCAGCCACGGACAGGGGACCGGGGAGCTGTTTTTT. Translated: CASSHGQGTGELFF.

On this clone itself: This sample includes further DNA sequences coding for the same CDR3. The chain has TRBV6-2 or TRBV6-3 and TRBJ1-2; no firm D call. The germline V gene encodes CDR1 MNHEY and CDR2 SVGEGT. Trimming took off 0 bases at V and 4 bases at J, with 6 bases between the two ends. The CDR3 has 13 amino acids. CDR3 in DNA: TGTGCCAGCAGTTACTCCGGCGGCTATGGCTACACCTTC. Encoded protein: CASSYSGGYGYTF.

This clone was seen only once. The chain has TRBV6-5 and TRBJ2-7; 8 nucleotides align to TRBD1. The trim removed 6 bases at V and 2 bases at J, leaving 3 bases unmatched. Germline CDR1 reads MNHEY; CDR2 reads SVGAGI. This CDR3 has 13 amino acids. Here the CDR3 reads CASRETGAYEQYF. CDR3 sequence (DNA): TGTGCCAGCAGAGAGACAGGGGCCTACGAGCAGTACTTC.

A single count supports this clone. V is TRBV5-1 and J is TRBJ2-5; 9 bases fit TRBD2. Unmatched junction bases numbered 8, after V lost 3 bases and J lost 5 bases. The CDR3 has 15 residues. Germline CDR1 SGHRS, CDR2 YFSETQ. The CDR3 DNA sequence: TGCGCCAGCAGCTCCGGACTAGCGACCGTGGAGACCCAGTACTTC. Protein sequence: CASSSGLATVETQYF.

V is TRBV7-2 and J is TRBJ2-7; possibly TRBD2 for D (6 bases). Germline CDR1 and CDR2: SGHTA and FQGNSA. Trimming removed 1 base from V and 1 base from J, with 8 bases in between. This CDR3 has 14 amino acids. For the CDR3, the DNA is TGTGCCAGCAGCTTAGGGGGGACTTCCTACGAGCAGTACTTC. It translates to CASSLGGTSYEQYF. The full variable domain, with the rest looked up from reference TRBV7-2 and TRBJ2-7, is GAGVSQSPSNKVTEKGKDVELRCDPISGHTALYWYRQSLGQGLEFLIYFQGNSAPDKSGLPSDRFSAERTGGSVSTLTIQRTQQEDSAVYLCASSLGGTSYEQYFGPGTRLTVT.

This clone has a handful of counts. The CDR3: CASSAGGPNSNQPQHF. The CDR3 region has the DNA TGCGCCAGCAGCGCGGGGGGGCCTAACAGCAATCAGCCCCAGCATTTT. The chain recombines TRBV5-1 with TRBJ1-5, with D possibly being TRBD1 (6 bases). The CDR3 sequence is 16 residues long. Trimming left V 4 bases short and J 1 base short, with 15 bases between. From germline, CDR1 is SGHRS and CDR2 YFSETQ.